A selection of T cell receptor beta chains follows, all from one sample in a study of shared clonotypes between healthy human individuals. Generated by immunoSEQ multiplex PCR, the TCRdb table keeps only in-frame clones and is missing some. The sample includes nearly 750,000 clones, roughly 72% of them seen just once. Sample: memory CD4+ T cells sorted from blood. Receptors were obtained from a woman aged 25 to 39 in good health. The CDR3 runs from the conserved cysteine through the conserved F or W. Fields, in order: D gene, J gene, clone size, V gene, CDR3 length, CDR3 DNA, CDR3 protein. D genes are given only for firm matches. The size entry is marked missing in some rows and otherwise reads once, few, many or a size class.

d_call: -; j_call: TRBJ2-3; clone_size: -; v_call: TRBV7-6; cdr3_length: 15; cdr3_nt: TGTGCCAGCAGCTTATCACAGGGTCTCGCAGATACGCAGTATTTT; cdr3_aa: CASSLSQGLADTQYF
d_call: -; j_call: TRBJ1-2; clone_size: -; v_call: TRBV7-8; cdr3_length: 13; cdr3_nt: TGTGCCAGCAGCTCCTGGGCCCACTATGGCTACACCTTC; cdr3_aa: CASSSWAHYGYTF
d_call: -; j_call: TRBJ2-1; clone_size: -; v_call: TRBV27; cdr3_length: 13; cdr3_nt: TGTGCCAGCAGCCGCGACAGGAGGAATGAGCAGTTCTTC; cdr3_aa: CASSRDRRNEQFF
d_call: -; j_call: TRBJ1-2; clone_size: -; v_call: TRBV28; cdr3_length: 14; cdr3_nt: TGTGCCAGCAGTTTCAGCAACTTCAACTATGGCTACACCTTC; cdr3_aa: CASSFSNFNYGYTF
d_call: -; j_call: TRBJ2-7; clone_size: -; v_call: TRBV20-1; cdr3_length: 11; cdr3_nt: TGCAGTGGAGTTGGGAACTACGAGCAGTACTTC; cdr3_aa: CSGVGNYEQYF
d_call: -; j_call: TRBJ1-2; clone_size: -; v_call: TRBV19; cdr3_length: 13; cdr3_nt: TGTGCCAGTAGTTGGGGAGCCAACTATGGCTACACCTTC; cdr3_aa: CASSWGANYGYTF
d_call: TRBD1; j_call: TRBJ1-2; clone_size: few; v_call: TRBV5-4; cdr3_length: 13; cdr3_nt: TGTGCCAGCAGCTTCGACAGGGGCAATGGCTACACCTTC; cdr3_aa: CASSFDRGNGYTF
d_call: -; j_call: TRBJ1-2; clone_size: -; v_call: TRBV2; cdr3_length: 13; cdr3_nt: TGTGCCAGCAAAATAGGCGGGAGGAAAGGCTACACCTTC; cdr3_aa: CASKIGGRKGYTF
d_call: TRBD2; j_call: TRBJ2-3; clone_size: many; v_call: TRBV11-2; cdr3_length: 16; cdr3_nt: TGTGCCAGCAGCCGCCAGCTAGCGGCAACGGGAGATACGCAGTATTTT; cdr3_aa: CASSRQLAATGDTQYF
d_call: TRBD1; j_call: TRBJ2-1; clone_size: -; v_call: TRBV29-1; cdr3_length: 15; cdr3_nt: TGCAGCGTTTCATACCCGGGACAGGGAAACAATGAGCAGTTCTTC; cdr3_aa: CSVSYPGQGNNEQFF
d_call: TRBD1; j_call: TRBJ1-4; clone_size: -; v_call: TRBV6-1; cdr3_length: 15; cdr3_nt: TGTGCCAGCACCAGCACGGGACAGGGGGATGAAAAACTGTTTTTT; cdr3_aa: CASTSTGQGDEKLFF
d_call: -; j_call: TRBJ1-4; clone_size: once; v_call: TRBV6-1; cdr3_length: 15; cdr3_nt: TGTGCCAGCAGTAACATCAGGGCAACTAATGAAAAACTGTTTTTT; cdr3_aa: CASSNIRATNEKLFF
d_call: -; j_call: TRBJ1-2; clone_size: many; v_call: TRBV16; cdr3_length: 13; cdr3_nt: TGTGCCAGCAGCCAAAGGGACATCTATGGCTACACCTTC; cdr3_aa: CASSQRDIYGYTF
d_call: TRBD1; j_call: TRBJ2-3; clone_size: -; v_call: TRBV29-1; cdr3_length: 13; cdr3_nt: TGCAGCGTTGCAGGGGGCATTGGAGATACGCAGTATTTT; cdr3_aa: CSVAGGIGDTQYF
d_call: TRBD2; j_call: TRBJ2-7; clone_size: -; v_call: TRBV11-2; cdr3_length: 14; cdr3_nt: TGTGCCAGCAGCTTAAATAGCGGGGAGGGCGAGCAGTACTTC; cdr3_aa: CASSLNSGEGEQYF
d_call: -; j_call: TRBJ1-4; clone_size: -; v_call: TRBV18; cdr3_length: 16; cdr3_nt: TGTGCCAGCTCACTAACAGGGCCCACAACTAATGAAAAACTGTTTTTT; cdr3_aa: CASSLTGPTTNEKLFF
d_call: -; j_call: TRBJ2-2; clone_size: -; v_call: TRBV19; cdr3_length: 16; cdr3_nt: TGTGCCAGTAGTTATAGGACACCAGCGGACACCGGGGAGCTGTTTTTT; cdr3_aa: CASSYRTPADTGELFF
d_call: TRBD2; j_call: TRBJ2-1; clone_size: -; v_call: TRBV27; cdr3_length: 16; cdr3_nt: TGTGCCAGCAGTTTATTGACTAGCGGGGGGAGAAATGAGCAGTTCTTC; cdr3_aa: CASSLLTSGGRNEQFF
d_call: -; j_call: TRBJ1-2; clone_size: -; v_call: TRBV9; cdr3_length: 14; cdr3_nt: TGTGCCAGCAGCGTAGGAACAGGGATAGGGGGCTACACCTTC; cdr3_aa: CASSVGTGIGGYTF
d_call: TRBD2; j_call: TRBJ2-1; clone_size: -; v_call: TRBV12-5; cdr3_length: 12; cdr3_nt: TGTGCTAGGACCCAAGCGGGGGATGAGCAGTTCTTC; cdr3_aa: CARTQAGDEQFF
d_call: TRBD2; j_call: TRBJ2-1; clone_size: -; v_call: TRBV28; cdr3_length: 14; cdr3_nt: TGTGCCACCCGAGCGAGCGGGACTTACAATGAGCAGTTCTTC; cdr3_aa: CATRASGTYNEQFF
d_call: TRBD1; j_call: TRBJ2-5; clone_size: -; v_call: TRBV18; cdr3_length: 14; cdr3_nt: TGTGCCAGCTCAGGACGACAGGGACAAGAGACCCAGTACTTC; cdr3_aa: CASSGRQGQETQYF
d_call: TRBD1; j_call: TRBJ1-3; clone_size: -; v_call: TRBV7-2; cdr3_length: 16; cdr3_nt: TGTGCCAGCAGCAAAGGGACAGACTGGACTGGAAACACCATATATTTT; cdr3_aa: CASSKGTDWTGNTIYF
d_call: -; j_call: TRBJ1-1; clone_size: -; v_call: TRBV5-6; cdr3_length: 15; cdr3_nt: TGTGCCAGCAGCGCCTTTGGGGGGGCCCCAACTGAAGCTTTCTTT; cdr3_aa: CASSAFGGAPTEAFF
d_call: -; j_call: TRBJ2-2; clone_size: -; v_call: TRBV18; cdr3_length: 16; cdr3_nt: TGTGCCAGCTCACCAGGGGGTTCCGGGGACACCGGGGAGCTGTTTTTT; cdr3_aa: CASSPGGSGDTGELFF
d_call: -; j_call: TRBJ1-5; clone_size: -; v_call: TRBV28; cdr3_length: 17; cdr3_nt: TGTGCCAGCAGTTTAATTCACAGTACTGTGAGCAATCAGCCCCAGCATTTT; cdr3_aa: CASSLIHSTVSNQPQHF
d_call: TRBD1; j_call: TRBJ2-5; clone_size: -; v_call: TRBV28; cdr3_length: 16; cdr3_nt: TGTGCCAGCAGCTCTCCGGGGACAGGGGGGCGAGAGACCCAGTACTTC; cdr3_aa: CASSSPGTGGRETQYF
d_call: -; j_call: TRBJ2-5; clone_size: -; v_call: TRBV7-3; cdr3_length: 13; cdr3_nt: TGTGCCAGCAGCCCAGGAATGCGCGAGACCCAGTACTTC; cdr3_aa: CASSPGMRETQYF
d_call: TRBD2; j_call: TRBJ2-1; clone_size: -; v_call: TRBV11-2; cdr3_length: 18; cdr3_nt: TGTGCCAGCAGCTTAGATAGAAGGCAAGCGGGAGTATCGAATGAGCAGTTCTTC; cdr3_aa: CASSLDRRQAGVSNEQFF
d_call: TRBD2; j_call: TRBJ2-1; clone_size: -; v_call: TRBV19; cdr3_length: 15; cdr3_nt: TGTGCCAGTAGGAAGGGACTAGCTACCTACAATGAGCAGTTCTTC; cdr3_aa: CASRKGLATYNEQFF
d_call: -; j_call: TRBJ1-1; clone_size: -; v_call: TRBV25-1; cdr3_length: 12; cdr3_nt: TGTGCCAGCAGTGAATCGAACACTGAAGCTTTCTTT; cdr3_aa: CASSESNTEAFF
d_call: TRBD2; j_call: TRBJ2-5; clone_size: -; v_call: TRBV27; cdr3_length: 15; cdr3_nt: TGTGCCAGCAGTCCACTAGCGGGAGTCGGAAAGACCCAGTACTTC; cdr3_aa: CASSPLAGVGKTQYF
d_call: -; j_call: TRBJ2-5; clone_size: -; v_call: TRBV30; cdr3_length: 13; cdr3_nt: TGTGCCTGGAGTCTCACTGTGGCCCAGACCCAGTACTTC; cdr3_aa: CAWSLTVAQTQYF
d_call: TRBD1; j_call: TRBJ1-5; clone_size: -; v_call: TRBV6-1; cdr3_length: 14; cdr3_nt: TGTGCCGGGGGACAGGGACTAAGCAATCAGCCCCAGCATTTT; cdr3_aa: CAGGQGLSNQPQHF
d_call: TRBD1; j_call: TRBJ1-2; clone_size: many; v_call: TRBV28; cdr3_length: 15; cdr3_nt: TGTGCCAGCACCGGGACAGGGGGCCTTGTCTATAGCTACACCTTC; cdr3_aa: CASTGTGGLVYSYTF
d_call: -; j_call: TRBJ1-4; clone_size: -; v_call: TRBV5-1; cdr3_length: 15; cdr3_nt: TGCGCCAGCAGCGAAGGACTCATAGGGGATGAAAAACTGTTTTTT; cdr3_aa: CASSEGLIGDEKLFF
d_call: -; j_call: TRBJ1-1; clone_size: -; v_call: TRBV6-1; cdr3_length: 15; cdr3_nt: TGTGCCAGCAGGAGGAGTAGGGCACAGAACACTGAAGCTTTCTTT; cdr3_aa: CASRRSRAQNTEAFF
d_call: -; j_call: TRBJ2-5; clone_size: -; v_call: TRBV7-2; cdr3_length: 14; cdr3_nt: TGTGCCAGCAGCGTGGGACATAGCCAAGAGACCCAGTACTTC; cdr3_aa: CASSVGHSQETQYF
d_call: -; j_call: TRBJ2-7; clone_size: many; v_call: TRBV6-1; cdr3_length: 13; cdr3_nt: TGTGCCAGCAGTGAAACCCGGGATTACGAGCAGTACTTC; cdr3_aa: CASSETRDYEQYF